This TCR beta chain came from a study of blood T cells in healthy people across ages. The germline gives CDR1 SQVTM, CDR2 ANQGSEA. The CDR3 totals 13 residues. This clonotype was counted between two and nine times. A second PCR, run for roughly 7 to 11 cycles, used a sample-barcoded 5' primer plus a J-beta primer mix. TCRdb itself ran the 5' RACE reads through MiXCR, one entry per CDR3 protein. Counted here are around 1,000,000 distinct CDR3 sequences, approximately 25% occurring once; the ten biggest clones make up about 0.8%. These same records also appear under a second study, on T cells of mothers and their children.

The chain is built from TRBV29-1 and TRBJ2-5; possible D gene TRBD1, 5 bases. The J call may be in error: the DNA end matches TRBJ2-7 better. This sequence was found in a girl aged 2 to 9 in good health. The sequenced material came from blood. The chain's CDR3 is CSVNQGAAYEQYF. CDR3 nucleotide sequence: TGCAGCGTAAACCAAGGGGCTGCCTACGAGCAGTACTTC.